The 21 T cell receptor beta chains listed next were all sequenced from one sample in a study of T cell repertoires in cytomegalovirus infection. TCRdb re-analysed the reads in MiXCR, keeping a single row per CDR3 protein. The table lists approximately 250,000 distinct CDR3 sequences, around 12% of them singletons. Sequenced input: PBMCs. The source is a human donor in good health (CMV status not recorded). Some clones in this sample may be carry-over from other donors' samples.

The genes are TRBV5-4 and TRBJ2-5; the D gene is possibly TRBD2 (6 bases). V lost 0 bases to trimming and J lost 5 bases, with 11 bases between them. The length of the CDR3 is 14 residues. Germline lookup yields CDR1 SGHNT and CDR2 YYREEE (reference sequence). CDR3 in DNA: TGTGCCAGCAGCTTGGCCGGGAGTACGGAGACCCAGTACTTC. It encodes CASSLAGSTETQYF.

This clonotype was detected ten times or more. The chain employs TRBV7-2 and TRBJ1-1; 10 bases are a match to TRBD1. Trimming cost V 5 bases and J 2 bases; bases outside gene matches: 8. CDR3 length equals 16 residues. In germline, CDR1 is SGHTA, CDR2 FQGNSA. The CDR3 is CASSPFRDRGNTEAFF. The CDR3 DNA reads as TGTGCCAGCAGCCCTTTCAGGGACAGGGGAAACACTGAAGCTTTCTTT.

This clonotype was seen repeatedly, ten times or more. This sequence joins TRBV7-9 and TRBJ2-6; 7 bases align to TRBD1. After removal of 4 bases from V and 4 bases from J, the junction contained 4 bases not matched to a gene. Germline V gives CDR1 SEHNR, CDR2 FQNEAQ (reference sequence). This CDR3 has 15 amino acids. CDR3 in DNA: TGTGCCAGCAGCTCTACAGGGGTGGGGGCCAACGTCCTGACTTTC. Residues: CASSSTGVGANVLTF.

J is TRBJ1-1 and V is TRBV20-1, with D perhaps matching TRBD1 (6 bases). Germline CDR1 reads DFQATT; CDR2 reads SNEGSKA (reference sequence). This CDR3 is built from 15 residues. The V gene lost 1 base and the J gene lost 5 bases, with 17 bases spanning the gap. The CDR3 reads CSARVARGVETEAFF. CDR3 DNA sequence: TGCAGTGCTAGAGTGGCCAGGGGAGTGGAGACTGAAGCTTTCTTT.

The V call is TRBV14, the J call TRBJ2-3, with 9 bases aligning to TRBD2. CDR3 size: 14 residues. Trimming cost V 6 bases and J 6 bases; bases outside gene matches: 7. Germline lookup yields CDR1 SGHDN and CDR2 FVKESK. The CDR3 loop reads CASSVIAGADTQYF. The CDR3 nucleotides are TGTGCCAGCAGTGTCATAGCGGGAGCGGATACGCAGTATTTT.

This clonotype was found many times. The chain combines TRBV7-9 with TRBJ2-5; D may match TRBD1 or TRBD2 (6 bases each). V was clipped by 5 bases and J by 2 bases, with 15 bases between them. CDR3 size: 15 residues. Germline CDR1 reads SEHNR; CDR2 reads FQNEAQ (reference sequence). Here the CDR3 DNA reads TGTGCCAGCAGCAGGGGGGACTTCCCACAAGAGACCCAGTACTTC. This encodes CASSRGDFPQETQYF.

There are many counts of this clonotype. The genes are TRBV28 and TRBJ1-2, with 7 bases aligning to TRBD1. In germline, CDR1 is MDHEN, CDR2 SYDVKM. CDR3 length: 12 amino acids. J gave up 4 bases and V 7 bases, and 3 bases lay outside the gene matches. The CDR3 loop is CASNAGGYGYTF. The CDR3 DNA sequence: TGTGCCAGCAATGCAGGGGGCTATGGCTACACCTTC.

The rearrangement uses TRBV7-8 and TRBJ2-1, with TRBD2 matching over 9 bases. V was pared by 0 bases and J by 9 bases, with 9 bases of the junction left unmatched. CDR1 and CDR2 from the germline V gene are SGHVS and FQNEAQ. The CDR3 runs to 16 residues. CDR3 DNA: TGTGCCAGCAGCTTAGCGGTCGGCGGGAGGGCCGTTGAGCAGTTCTTC. It encodes CASSLAVGGRAVEQFF.

This clonotype showed up many times. The chain links TRBV7-2 to TRBJ2-6, with a tentative D call TRBD1 (5 bases). Trimming stripped 5 bases from V and 0 bases from J, with 8 bases between. Germline CDR1 and CDR2: SGHTA and FQGNSA. This CDR3 spans 15 amino acids. The CDR3 reads CASSPDISGANVLTF. The CDR3 DNA reads TGTGCCAGCAGCCCGGACATCTCTGGGGCCAACGTCCTGACTTTC.

The chain joins TRBV5-5 to TRBJ2-3; 8 bases are shared with TRBD1. The CDR3 runs to 14 residues. V trimming: 6 bases; J trimming: 4 bases; junction bases outside the gene matches: 7. From germline, CDR1 is SGHKS and CDR2 YYEKEE (reference sequence). The CDR3 coding sequence is TGTGCCAGCACCCGGACAGGGAGCGCAGATACGCAGTATTTT. Protein sequence: CASTRTGSADTQYF.

J is TRBJ1-6 and V is TRBV3-1; D perhaps matches TRBD1 (6 bases). V gave up 3 bases and J gave up 0 bases, with 18 bases separating them. Germline CDR1 is LGHDT and CDR2 is YNNKEL (reference sequence). The CDR3 loop spans 19 amino acids. The CDR3 region is CASSHRRGGLSSYNSPLHF. CDR3 DNA: TGTGCCAGCAGCCACCGGAGGGGGGGACTGAGCTCCTATAATTCACCCCTCCACTTT. Supplemented by reference TRBV3-1 and TRBJ1-6, the full variable domain reads DTAVSQTPKYLVTQMGNDKSIKCEQNLGHDTMYWYKQDSKKFLKIMFSYNNKELIINETVPNRFSPKSPDKAHLNLHINSLELGDSAVYFCASSHRRGGLSSYNSPLHFGNGTRLTVT.

The chain has TRBV20-1 and TRBJ1-5; D is possibly TRBD1 (5 bases). Germline-derived CDR1 and CDR2 are DFQATT and SNEGSKA (reference sequence). This CDR3 is 17 amino acids long. V was trimmed by 3 bases and J by 4 bases, leaving 22 bases between them. This CDR3 is CSASPSGQTSFNQPQHF. For the CDR3, the DNA is TGCAGTGCTAGCCCCTCAGGGCAGACCAGCTTTAATCAGCCCCAGCATTTT.

The chain is built from TRBV6-1 and TRBJ1-1; tentatively, D is TRBD1 (5 bases). The germline V and J ends were trimmed by 5 bases and 1 base, with 14 bases remaining between them. In germline, CDR1 is MNHNS, CDR2 SASEGT. The CDR3 is 15 residues long. CDR3: CASSYHWGTNTEAFF. The CDR3 DNA is TGTGCCAGCAGTTACCATTGGGGCACGAACACTGAAGCTTTCTTT.

This clonotype was seen at least ten times. The V call is TRBV12-3 or TRBV12-4, the J call TRBJ2-2, with 13 bases fitting TRBD2. This CDR3 region has 15 residues. Germline trimming cut 1 base from V and 7 bases from J; bases unmatched to any gene: 0. The CDR3 here is CASSLGLAGGGELFF. The DNA of the CDR3 is TGTGCCAGCAGTTTAGGACTAGCGGGAGGCGGGGAGCTGTTTTTT.

The sample holds many counts of this clonotype. The chain couples TRBV19 to TRBJ2-2; D gene ambiguous. The germline CDR1 and CDR2 sequences are LNHDA and SQIVND (reference sequence). V was clipped by 3 bases and J by 5 bases, with 10 bases between them. The CDR3 totals 14 residues. The CDR3 nucleotides are TGTGCCAGTAGTATTATGTCGGCTACCGGGGAGCTGTTTTTT. Amino acids: CASSIMSATGELFF.

Ten or more counts support this clonotype. The rearrangement uses TRBV11-2 and TRBJ2-7; TRBD2 aligns across 10 bases. The CDR3 loop spans 14 amino acids. The V and J ends lost 7 bases and 5 bases, in that order; junction bases with no gene match: 8. The germline V gene encodes CDR1 SGHAT and CDR2 FQNNGV. The CDR3 loop reads CASKASGGKDEQYF. CDR3 DNA: TGTGCCAGCAAGGCTAGCGGGGGAAAGGACGAGCAGTACTTC. Together with reference TRBV11-2 and TRBJ2-7, the CDR3 gives the full variable domain: EAGVAQSPRYKIIEKRQSVAFWCNPISGHATLYWYQQILGQGPKLLIQFQNNGVVDDSQLPKDRFSAERLKGVDSTLKIQPAKLEDSAVYLCASKASGGKDEQYFGPGTRLTVT.

This clonotype was seen a few times. The gene calls are TRBV29-1 and TRBJ2-7, with D possibly called TRBD1 or TRBD2 (5 bases each). V was cut by 6 bases and J by 0 bases, with 6 bases left in between. Germline CDR1 reads SQVTM; CDR2 reads ANQGSEA. The length of the CDR3 is 11 residues. The CDR3 reads CSVGASYEQYF. CDR3 in DNA: TGCAGCGTCGGGGCCTCCTACGAGCAGTACTTC.

The V and J genes are TRBV20-1 and TRBJ2-3; 9 bases fit TRBD2. Trimming at V came to 1 base and at J to 5 bases, leaving 19 bases not matched to a gene. Germline CDR1 is DFQATT and CDR2 is SNEGSKA (reference sequence). The CDR3 is made up of 19 amino acids. CDR3 bases: TGCAGTGCTAGAGCGACGGGGAGCGGGAGGACCCCCCACGTAGATACGCAGTATTTT. It translates to CSARATGSGRTPHVDTQYF.

V and J are TRBV19 and TRBJ1-1, with D tentatively TRBD1 (6 bases). Deletions cut 7 bases from V and 1 base from J, with 13 bases between. The CDR3 is 14 amino acids. Germline V lookup: CDR1 LNHDA, CDR2 SQIVND (reference sequence). This chain's CDR3 is CASTRGGENTEAFF. In DNA, the CDR3 is TGTGCCAGTACCCGAGGGGGGGAGAACACTGAAGCTTTCTTT. Full variable domain (outside the CDR3, taken from reference TRBV19 and TRBJ1-1): DGGITQSPKYLFRKEGQNVTLSCEQNLNHDAMYWYRQDPGQGLRLIYYSQIVNDFQKGDIAEGYSVSREKKESFPLTVTSAQKNPTAFYLCASTRGGENTEAFFGQGTRLTVV.

This clonotype has a count of ten or more. The rearrangement joins TRBV28 to TRBJ1-6; TRBD1 matches at 7 bases. The ends lost 8 bases at V and 5 bases at J; junction bases unmatched: 6. Germline-derived CDR1 and CDR2 are MDHEN and SYDVKM. The CDR3 extends over 14 amino acids. In nucleotides, the CDR3 is TGTGCCAGCGAGGGGGACAGAGATAATTCACCCCTCCACTTT. It translates to CASEGDRDNSPLHF.

This clonotype showed up many times. This chain uses TRBV7-2 with TRBJ1-5; a possible D gene is TRBD1 (5 bases). This CDR3 is 13 amino acids long. Trimming cost V 1 base and J 6 bases, with 7 bases left between them. CDR1 SGHTA and CDR2 FQGNSA come from the germline V gene. The DNA for the CDR3 is TGTGCCAGCAGCTTAGAGAGGGGTCAGCCCCAGCATTTT. Its translation: CASSLERGQPQHF.